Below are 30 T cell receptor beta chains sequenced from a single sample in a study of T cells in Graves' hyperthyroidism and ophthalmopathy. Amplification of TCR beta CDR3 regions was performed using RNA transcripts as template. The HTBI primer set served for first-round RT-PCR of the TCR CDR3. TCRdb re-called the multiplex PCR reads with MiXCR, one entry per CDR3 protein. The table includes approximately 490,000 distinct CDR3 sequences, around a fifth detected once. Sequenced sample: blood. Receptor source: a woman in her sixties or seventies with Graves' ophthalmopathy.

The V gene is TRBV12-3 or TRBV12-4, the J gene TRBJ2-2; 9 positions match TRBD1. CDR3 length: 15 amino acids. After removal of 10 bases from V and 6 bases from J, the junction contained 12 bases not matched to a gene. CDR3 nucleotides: TGTGCCAACAGACCCGGGACAGGGATGTCCGGGGAGCTGTTTTTT. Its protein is CANRPGTGMSGELFF.

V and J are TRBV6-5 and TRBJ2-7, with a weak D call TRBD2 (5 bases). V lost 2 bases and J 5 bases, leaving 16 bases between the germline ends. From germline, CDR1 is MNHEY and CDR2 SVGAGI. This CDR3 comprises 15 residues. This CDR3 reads CASSYGLATGNEQYF. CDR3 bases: TGTGCCAGCAGTTACGGTTTAGCTACCGGGAACGAGCAGTACTTC.

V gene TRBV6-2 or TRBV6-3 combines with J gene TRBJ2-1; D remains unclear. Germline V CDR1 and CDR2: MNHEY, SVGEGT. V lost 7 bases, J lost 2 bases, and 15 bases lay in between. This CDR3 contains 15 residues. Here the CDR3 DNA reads TGTGCCAGCATGTCCCCCGGCGGCACCTACAATGAGCAGTTCTTC. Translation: CASMSPGGTYNEQFF.

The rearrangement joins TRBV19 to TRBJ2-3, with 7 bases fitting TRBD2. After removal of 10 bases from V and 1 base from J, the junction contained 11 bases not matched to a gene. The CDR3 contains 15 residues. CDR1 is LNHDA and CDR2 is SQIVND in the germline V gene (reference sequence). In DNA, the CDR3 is TGTGCCACCCTCCGGAAGGCGGGAGGCACAGATACGCAGTATTTT. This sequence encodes CATLRKAGGTDTQYF.

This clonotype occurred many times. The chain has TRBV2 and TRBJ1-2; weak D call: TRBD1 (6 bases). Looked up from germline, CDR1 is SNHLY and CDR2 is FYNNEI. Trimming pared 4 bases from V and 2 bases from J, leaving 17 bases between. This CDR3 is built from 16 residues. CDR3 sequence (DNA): TGTGCCAGCAGTGCCTATGGGGGGGGCGCGAACTATGGCTACACCTTC. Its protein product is CASSAYGGGANYGYTF.

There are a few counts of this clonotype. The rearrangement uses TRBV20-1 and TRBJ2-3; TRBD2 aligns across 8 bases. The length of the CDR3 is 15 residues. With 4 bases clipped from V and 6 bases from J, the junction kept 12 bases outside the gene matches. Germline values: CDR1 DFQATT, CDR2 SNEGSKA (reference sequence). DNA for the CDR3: TGCAGTGCTACCCGGACTAGCCCATCAGGGGATACGCAGTATTTT. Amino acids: CSATRTSPSGDTQYF.

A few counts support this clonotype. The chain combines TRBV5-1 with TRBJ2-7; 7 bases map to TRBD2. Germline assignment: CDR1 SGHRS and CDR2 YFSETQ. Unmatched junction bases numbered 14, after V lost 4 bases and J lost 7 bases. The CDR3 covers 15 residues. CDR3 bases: TGCGCCAGCAGCCCGGAGGGAGGGGCCTGGGAGGAGCAGTACTTC. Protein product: CASSPEGGAWEEQYF.

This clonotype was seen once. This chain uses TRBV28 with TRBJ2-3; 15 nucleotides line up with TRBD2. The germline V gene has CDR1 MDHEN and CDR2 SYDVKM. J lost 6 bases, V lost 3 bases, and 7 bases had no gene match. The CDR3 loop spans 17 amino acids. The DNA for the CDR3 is TGTGCCAGCAGTTTTACTGGGACTAGCGGGAGGTGGGATACGCAGTATTTT. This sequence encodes CASSFTGTSGRWDTQYF.

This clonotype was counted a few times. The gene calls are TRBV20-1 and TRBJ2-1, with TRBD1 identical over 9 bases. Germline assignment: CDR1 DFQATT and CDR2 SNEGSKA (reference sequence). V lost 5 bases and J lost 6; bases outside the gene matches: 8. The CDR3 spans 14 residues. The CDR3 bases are TGCAGTGCTGCCCGGGACAGGGCAATCAATGAGCAGTTCTTC. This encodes CSAARDRAINEQFF.

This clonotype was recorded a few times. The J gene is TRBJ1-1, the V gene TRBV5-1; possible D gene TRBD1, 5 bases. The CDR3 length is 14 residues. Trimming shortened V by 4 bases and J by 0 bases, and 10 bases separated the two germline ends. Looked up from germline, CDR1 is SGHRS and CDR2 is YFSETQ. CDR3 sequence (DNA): TGCGCCAGCAGCGGGGCCCACATGAACACTGAAGCTTTCTTT. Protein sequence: CASSGAHMNTEAFF. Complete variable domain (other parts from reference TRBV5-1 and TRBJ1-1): KAGVTQTPRYLIKTRGQQVTLSCSPISGHRSVSWYQQTPGQGLQFLFEYFSETQRNKGNFPGRFSGRQFSNSRSEMNVSTLELGDSALYLCASSGAHMNTEAFFGQGTRLTVV.

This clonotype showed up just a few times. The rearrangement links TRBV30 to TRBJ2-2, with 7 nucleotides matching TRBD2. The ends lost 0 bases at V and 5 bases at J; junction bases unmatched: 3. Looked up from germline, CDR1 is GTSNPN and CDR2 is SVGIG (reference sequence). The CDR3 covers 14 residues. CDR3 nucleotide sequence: TGTGCCTGGAGTGTTGGGGGAGGGACCGGGGAGCTGTTTTTT. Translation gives CAWSVGGGTGELFF.

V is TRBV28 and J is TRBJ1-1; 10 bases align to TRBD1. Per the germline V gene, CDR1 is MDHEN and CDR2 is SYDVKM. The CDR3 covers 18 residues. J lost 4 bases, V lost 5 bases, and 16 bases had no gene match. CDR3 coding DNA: TGTGCCAGCAGTCAACCACAGACAGGGGGCATCCGGGCCACTGAAGCTTTCTTT. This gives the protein CASSQPQTGGIRATEAFF.

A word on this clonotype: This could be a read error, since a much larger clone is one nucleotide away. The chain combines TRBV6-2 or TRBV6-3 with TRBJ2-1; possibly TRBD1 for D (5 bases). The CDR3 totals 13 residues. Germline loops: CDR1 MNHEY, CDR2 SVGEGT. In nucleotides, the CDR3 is TGTGCCAGCAATTCACCCAGGGAAAATGAGCAGTCCTTC. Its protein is CASNSPRENEQSF.

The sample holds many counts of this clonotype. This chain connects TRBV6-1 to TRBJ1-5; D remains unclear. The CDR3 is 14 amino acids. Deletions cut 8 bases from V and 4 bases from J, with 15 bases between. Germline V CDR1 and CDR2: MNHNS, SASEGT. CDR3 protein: CASHSLGENQPQHF. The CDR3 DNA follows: TGTGCCAGCCATTCTTTGGGTGAGAATCAGCCCCAGCATTTT.

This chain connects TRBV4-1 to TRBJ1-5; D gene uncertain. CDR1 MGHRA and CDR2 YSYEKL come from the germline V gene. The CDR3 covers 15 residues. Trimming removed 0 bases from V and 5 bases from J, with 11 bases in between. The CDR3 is CASSQDSSEDQPQHF. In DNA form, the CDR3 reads TGCGCCAGCAGCCAAGATAGCAGTGAAGATCAGCCCCAGCATTTT.

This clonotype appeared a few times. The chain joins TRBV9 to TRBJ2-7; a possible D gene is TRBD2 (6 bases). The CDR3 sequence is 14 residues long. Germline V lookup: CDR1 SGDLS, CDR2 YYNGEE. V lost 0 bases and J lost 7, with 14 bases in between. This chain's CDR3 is CASSVVDGGLEQYF. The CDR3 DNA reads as TGTGCCAGCAGCGTAGTTGACGGGGGTCTTGAGCAGTACTTC.

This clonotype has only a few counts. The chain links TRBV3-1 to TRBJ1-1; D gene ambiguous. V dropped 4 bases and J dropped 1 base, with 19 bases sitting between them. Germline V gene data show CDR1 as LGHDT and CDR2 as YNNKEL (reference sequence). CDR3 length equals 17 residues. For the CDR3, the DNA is TGTGCCAGCAGCCGACTACTCAGACTTGAGAAGAACACTGAAGCTTTCTTT. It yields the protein CASSRLLRLEKNTEAFF.

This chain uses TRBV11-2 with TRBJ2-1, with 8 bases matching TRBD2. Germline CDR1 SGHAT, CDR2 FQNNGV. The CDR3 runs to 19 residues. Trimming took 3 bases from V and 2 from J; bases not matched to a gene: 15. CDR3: CASSLILSSGGLPYNEQFF. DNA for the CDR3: TGTGCCAGCAGCTTGATATTATCGTCGGGAGGGCTCCCCTACAATGAGCAGTTCTTC.

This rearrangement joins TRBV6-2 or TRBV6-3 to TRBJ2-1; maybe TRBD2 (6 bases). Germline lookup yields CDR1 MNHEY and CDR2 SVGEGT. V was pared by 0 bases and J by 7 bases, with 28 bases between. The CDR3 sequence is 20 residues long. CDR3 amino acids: CASSYSSPGHWGGRGNEQFF. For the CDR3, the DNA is TGTGCCAGCAGTTACTCGAGTCCCGGTCATTGGGGCGGACGGGGGAATGAGCAGTTCTTC.

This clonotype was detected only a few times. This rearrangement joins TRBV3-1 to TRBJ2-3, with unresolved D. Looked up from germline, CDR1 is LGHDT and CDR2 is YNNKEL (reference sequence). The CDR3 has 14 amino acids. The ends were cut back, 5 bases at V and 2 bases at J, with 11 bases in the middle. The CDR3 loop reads CASSYDIFTDTQYF. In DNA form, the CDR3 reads TGTGCCAGCAGCTACGACATATTCACAGATACGCAGTATTTT.

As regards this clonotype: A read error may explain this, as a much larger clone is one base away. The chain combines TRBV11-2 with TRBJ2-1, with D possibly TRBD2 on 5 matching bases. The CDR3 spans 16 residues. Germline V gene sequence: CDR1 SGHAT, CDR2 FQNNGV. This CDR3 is CASSLAGITIRDEQSF. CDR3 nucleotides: TGTGCCAGCAGCTTGGCGGGCATTACAATAAGGGATGAGCAGTCCTTC.

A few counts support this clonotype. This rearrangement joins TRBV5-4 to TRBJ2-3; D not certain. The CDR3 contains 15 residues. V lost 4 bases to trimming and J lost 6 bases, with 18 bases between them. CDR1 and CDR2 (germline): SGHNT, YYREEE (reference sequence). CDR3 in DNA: TGTGCCAGCAGCGGGTCGGGTCGAAGCGTGGATACGCAGTATTTT. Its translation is CASSGSGRSVDTQYF.

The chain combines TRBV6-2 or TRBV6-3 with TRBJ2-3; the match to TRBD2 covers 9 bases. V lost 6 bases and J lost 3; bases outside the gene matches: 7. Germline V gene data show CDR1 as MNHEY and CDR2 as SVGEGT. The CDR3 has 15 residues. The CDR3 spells CASSGIAGVTDTQYF. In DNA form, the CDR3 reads TGTGCCAGCAGCGGAATAGCGGGAGTGACAGATACGCAGTATTTT.

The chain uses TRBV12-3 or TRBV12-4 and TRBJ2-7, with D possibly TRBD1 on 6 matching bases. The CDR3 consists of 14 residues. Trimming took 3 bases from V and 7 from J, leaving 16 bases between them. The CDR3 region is CASSFRRGRGEQYF. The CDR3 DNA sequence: TGTGCCAGCAGTTTTCGCAGGGGTAGGGGAGAGCAGTACTTC.

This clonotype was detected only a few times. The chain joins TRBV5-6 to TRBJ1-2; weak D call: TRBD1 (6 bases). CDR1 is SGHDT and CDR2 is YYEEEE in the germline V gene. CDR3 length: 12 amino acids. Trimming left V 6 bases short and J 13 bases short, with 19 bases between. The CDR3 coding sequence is TGTGCCAGCAACTCTATGGGGGCTATTGGCACCTTC. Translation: CASNSMGAIGTF.

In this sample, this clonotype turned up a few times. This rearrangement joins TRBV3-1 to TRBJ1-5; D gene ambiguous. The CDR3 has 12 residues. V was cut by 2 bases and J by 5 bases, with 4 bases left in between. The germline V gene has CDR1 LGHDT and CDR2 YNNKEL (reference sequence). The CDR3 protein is CASSQSDQPQHF. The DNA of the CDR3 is TGTGCCAGCAGCCAAAGTGATCAGCCCCAGCATTTT.

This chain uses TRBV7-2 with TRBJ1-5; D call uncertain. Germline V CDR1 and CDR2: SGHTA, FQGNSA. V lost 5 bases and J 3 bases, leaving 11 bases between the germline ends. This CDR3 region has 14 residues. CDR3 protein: CASSLHSANQPQHF. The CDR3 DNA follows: TGTGCCAGCAGCCTTCACAGCGCCAATCAGCCCCAGCATTTT.

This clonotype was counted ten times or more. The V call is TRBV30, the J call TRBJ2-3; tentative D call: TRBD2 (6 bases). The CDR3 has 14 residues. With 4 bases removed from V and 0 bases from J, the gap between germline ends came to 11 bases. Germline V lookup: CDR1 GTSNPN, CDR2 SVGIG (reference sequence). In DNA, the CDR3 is TGTGCCTGGATGGCGGGGTATAGCACAGATACGCAGTATTTT. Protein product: CAWMAGYSTDTQYF.

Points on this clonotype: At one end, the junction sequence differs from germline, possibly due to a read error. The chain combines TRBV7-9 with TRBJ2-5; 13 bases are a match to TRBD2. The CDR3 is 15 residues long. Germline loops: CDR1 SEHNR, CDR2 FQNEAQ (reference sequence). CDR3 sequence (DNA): TGTGCCAGCAGCTTGGGACTAGCGGGACAAGAGACCCAGTGCTTC. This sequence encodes CASSLGLAGQETQCF.

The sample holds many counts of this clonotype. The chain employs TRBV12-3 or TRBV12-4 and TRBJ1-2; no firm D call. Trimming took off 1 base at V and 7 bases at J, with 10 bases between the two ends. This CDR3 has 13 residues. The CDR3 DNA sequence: TGTGCCAGCAGTTTAGGGGGAGAGACTGGCTACACCTTC. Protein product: CASSLGGETGYTF.